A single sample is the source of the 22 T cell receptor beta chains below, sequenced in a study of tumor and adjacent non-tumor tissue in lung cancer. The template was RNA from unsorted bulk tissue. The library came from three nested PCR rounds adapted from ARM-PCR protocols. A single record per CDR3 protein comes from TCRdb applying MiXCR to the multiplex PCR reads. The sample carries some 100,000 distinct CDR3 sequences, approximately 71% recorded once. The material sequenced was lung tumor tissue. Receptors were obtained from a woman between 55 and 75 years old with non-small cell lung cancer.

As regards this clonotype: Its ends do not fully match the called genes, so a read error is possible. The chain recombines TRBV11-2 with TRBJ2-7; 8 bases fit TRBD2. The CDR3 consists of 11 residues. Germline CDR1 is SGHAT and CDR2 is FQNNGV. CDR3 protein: CANSGSYEQYF. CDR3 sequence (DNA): TGTGCCAACAGCGGGAGCTACGAGCAGTACTTC.

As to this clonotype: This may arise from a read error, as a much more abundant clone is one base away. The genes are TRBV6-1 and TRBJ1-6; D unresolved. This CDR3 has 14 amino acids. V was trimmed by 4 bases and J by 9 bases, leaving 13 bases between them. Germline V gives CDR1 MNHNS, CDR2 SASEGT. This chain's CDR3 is CASSASGSVSPLHF. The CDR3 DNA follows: TGTGCCAGCAGTGCCTCGGGGTCGGTTTCACCCCTCCACTTT.

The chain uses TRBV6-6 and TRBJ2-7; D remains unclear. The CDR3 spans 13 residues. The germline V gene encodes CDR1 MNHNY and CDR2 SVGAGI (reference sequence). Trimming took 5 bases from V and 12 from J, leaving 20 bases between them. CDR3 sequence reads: CASSDNMGYKRYF. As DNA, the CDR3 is TGTGCCAGCAGTGACAACATGGGCTACAAGCGGTACTTC.

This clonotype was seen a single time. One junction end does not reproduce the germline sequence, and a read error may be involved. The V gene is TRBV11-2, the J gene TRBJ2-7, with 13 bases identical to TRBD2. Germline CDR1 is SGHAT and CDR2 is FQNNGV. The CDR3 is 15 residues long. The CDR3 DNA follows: TGTGCCAGCAGCTACGGGACTAGCGGGGTGGACGAACAGTACTTC. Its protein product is CASSYGTSGVDEQYF.

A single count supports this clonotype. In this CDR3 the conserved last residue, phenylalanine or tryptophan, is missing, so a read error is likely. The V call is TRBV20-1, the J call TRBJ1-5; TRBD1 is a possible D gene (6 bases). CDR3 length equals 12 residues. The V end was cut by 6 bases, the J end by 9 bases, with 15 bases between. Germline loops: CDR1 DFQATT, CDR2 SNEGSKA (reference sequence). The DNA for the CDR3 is TGCAGTGCCGACGGGGGGGGCCGGCCCCAGCATTGT. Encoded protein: CSADGGGRPQHC.

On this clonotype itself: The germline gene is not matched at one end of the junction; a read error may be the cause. CDR3 nucleotides: TGCAGTGCTAGACCTCCGGGATGGTTCTACGAGCAGTACTTT. Translating it yields CSARPPGWFYEQYF. This rearrangement joins TRBV20-1 to TRBJ2-7, with D possibly matching TRBD2 (5 bases). CDR1 is DFQATT, CDR2 SNEGSKA, per germline (reference sequence). This CDR3 is built from 14 residues.

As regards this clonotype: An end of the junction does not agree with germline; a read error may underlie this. Here the CDR3 reads CASSLVERETDRQYF. The CDR3 coding sequence is TGTGCCAGCAGCTTAGTAGAGAGAGAGACAGATAGGCAGTATTTT. This chain joins TRBV11-2 and TRBJ2-3, with D maybe TRBD1 (5 bases). The CDR3 covers 15 residues. CDR1 is SGHAT and CDR2 is FQNNGV in the germline V gene.

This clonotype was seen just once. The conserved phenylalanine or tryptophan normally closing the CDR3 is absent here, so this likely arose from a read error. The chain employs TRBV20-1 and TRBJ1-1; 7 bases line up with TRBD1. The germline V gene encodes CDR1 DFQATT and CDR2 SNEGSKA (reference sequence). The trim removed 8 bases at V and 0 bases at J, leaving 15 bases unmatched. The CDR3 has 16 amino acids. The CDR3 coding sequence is TGCAGTTCTCCCAAAGAAGGGGGCTCCGTGAACACTGAAGCTTTCTTA. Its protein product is CSSPKEGGSVNTEAFL.

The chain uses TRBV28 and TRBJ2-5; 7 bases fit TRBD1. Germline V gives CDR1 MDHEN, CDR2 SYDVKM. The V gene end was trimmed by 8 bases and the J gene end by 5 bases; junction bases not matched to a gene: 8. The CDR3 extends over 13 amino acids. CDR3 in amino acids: CASGETGRETQYF. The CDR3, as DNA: TGTGCCAGCGGAGAGACAGGGCGGGAGACCCAGTACTTC.

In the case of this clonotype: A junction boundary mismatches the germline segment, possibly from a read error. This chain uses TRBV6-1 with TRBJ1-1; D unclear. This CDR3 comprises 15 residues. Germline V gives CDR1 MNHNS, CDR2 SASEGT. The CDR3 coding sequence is TGTACCAGCAGGTCGGGGAGCCAGAGGAACTCTGAAGCTTTCTTT. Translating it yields CTSRSGSQRNSEAFF.

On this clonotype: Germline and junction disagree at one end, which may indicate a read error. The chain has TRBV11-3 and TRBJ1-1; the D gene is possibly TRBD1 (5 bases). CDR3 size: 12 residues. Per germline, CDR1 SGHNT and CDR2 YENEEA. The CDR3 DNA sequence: TGTACCAGCAGCTTAGGCGGGACTGAATCTTTCTTT. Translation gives CTSSLGGTESFF.

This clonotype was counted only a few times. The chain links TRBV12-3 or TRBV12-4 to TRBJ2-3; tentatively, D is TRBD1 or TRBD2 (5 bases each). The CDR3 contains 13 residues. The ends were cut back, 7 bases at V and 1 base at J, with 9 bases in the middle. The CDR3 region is CASTPGRTDTQYF. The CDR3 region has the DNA TGTGCCAGCACCCCGGGGCGCACAGATACGCAGTATTTT.

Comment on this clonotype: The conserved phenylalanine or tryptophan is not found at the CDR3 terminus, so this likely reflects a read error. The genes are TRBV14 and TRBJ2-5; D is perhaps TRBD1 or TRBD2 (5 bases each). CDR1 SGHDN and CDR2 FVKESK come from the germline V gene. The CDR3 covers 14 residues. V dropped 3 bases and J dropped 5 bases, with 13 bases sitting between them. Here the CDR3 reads CASSQWVGTETQYY. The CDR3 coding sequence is TGTGCCAGCAGCCAGTGGGTAGGGACGGAGACCCAGTACTAC.

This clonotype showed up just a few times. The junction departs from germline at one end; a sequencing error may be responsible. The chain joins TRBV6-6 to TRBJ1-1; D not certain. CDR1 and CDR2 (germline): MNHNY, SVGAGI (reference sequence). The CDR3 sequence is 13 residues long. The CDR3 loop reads CASSYPDGTEALF. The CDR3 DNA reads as TGTGCCAGCAGTTACCCGGATGGCACTGAAGCTTTATTT.

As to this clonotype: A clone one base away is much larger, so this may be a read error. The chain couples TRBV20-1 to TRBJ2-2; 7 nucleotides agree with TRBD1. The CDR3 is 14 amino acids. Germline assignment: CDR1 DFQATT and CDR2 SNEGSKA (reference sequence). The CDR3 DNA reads TGCGGTGCTCGAACTGGACAGGCCACCGGGGAGCTGTTTTTT. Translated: CGARTGQATGELFF.

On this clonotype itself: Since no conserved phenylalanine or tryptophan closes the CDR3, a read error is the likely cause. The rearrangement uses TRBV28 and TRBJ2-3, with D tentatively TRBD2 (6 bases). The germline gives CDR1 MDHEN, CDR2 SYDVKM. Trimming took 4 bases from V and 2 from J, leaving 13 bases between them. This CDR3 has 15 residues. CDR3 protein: CASSWRGPSTDTQYS. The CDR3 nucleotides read TGTGCCAGCAGTTGGCGGGGCCCTTCCACAGATACGCAGTATTCT.

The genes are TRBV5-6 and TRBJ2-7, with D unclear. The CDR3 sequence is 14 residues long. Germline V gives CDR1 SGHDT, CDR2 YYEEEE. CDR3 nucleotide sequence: TGTGTCATCAGCTTGACACAAGGCGCCGCCAAGCAGTACTTC. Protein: CVISLTQGAAKQYF.

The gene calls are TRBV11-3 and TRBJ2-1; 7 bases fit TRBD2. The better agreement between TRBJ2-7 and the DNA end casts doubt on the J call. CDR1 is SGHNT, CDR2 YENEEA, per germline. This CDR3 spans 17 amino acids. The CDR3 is CASSLELTSRNHNEQYF. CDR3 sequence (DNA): TGTGCCAGCAGCTTAGAGTTGACTAGCAGGAATCACAATGAGCAGTACTTC.

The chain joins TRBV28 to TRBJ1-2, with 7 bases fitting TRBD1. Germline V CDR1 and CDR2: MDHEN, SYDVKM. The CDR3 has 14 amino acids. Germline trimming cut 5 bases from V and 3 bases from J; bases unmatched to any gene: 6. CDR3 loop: CASSPRTGYYGYTF. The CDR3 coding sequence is TGTGCCAGCAGTCCCCGGACAGGCTACTATGGCTACACCTTC.

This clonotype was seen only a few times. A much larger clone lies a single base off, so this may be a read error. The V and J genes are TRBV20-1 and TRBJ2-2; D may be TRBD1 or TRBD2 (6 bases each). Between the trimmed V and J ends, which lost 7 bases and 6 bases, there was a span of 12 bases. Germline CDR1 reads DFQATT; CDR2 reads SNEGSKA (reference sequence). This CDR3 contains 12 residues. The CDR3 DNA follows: TGCAGTGTCCGGAGGGGGGCCGGGGAGCTGTTTTTT. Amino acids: CSVRRGAGELFF.

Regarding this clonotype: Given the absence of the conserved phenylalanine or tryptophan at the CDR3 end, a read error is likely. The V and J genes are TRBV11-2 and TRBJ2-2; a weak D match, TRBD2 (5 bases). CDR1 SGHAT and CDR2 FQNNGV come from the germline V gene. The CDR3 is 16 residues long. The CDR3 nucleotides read TGTGCCAGCAGGTTAGTATTGGCGGCGCACACCGGGAAGCTGTTTTTA. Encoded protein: CASRLVLAAHTGKLFL.

The CDR3 is CANRRLSSMVMNTEAFF. Here the CDR3 DNA reads TGTGCCAACCGTCGACTTTCTTCGATGGTAATGAACACTGAAGCTTTCTTT. This chain joins TRBV6-5 and TRBJ1-1; D unresolved. Trimming shortened V by 10 bases and J by 0 bases, and 24 bases separated the two germline ends. Germline lookup yields CDR1 MNHEY and CDR2 SVGAGI. The CDR3 has 17 amino acids.